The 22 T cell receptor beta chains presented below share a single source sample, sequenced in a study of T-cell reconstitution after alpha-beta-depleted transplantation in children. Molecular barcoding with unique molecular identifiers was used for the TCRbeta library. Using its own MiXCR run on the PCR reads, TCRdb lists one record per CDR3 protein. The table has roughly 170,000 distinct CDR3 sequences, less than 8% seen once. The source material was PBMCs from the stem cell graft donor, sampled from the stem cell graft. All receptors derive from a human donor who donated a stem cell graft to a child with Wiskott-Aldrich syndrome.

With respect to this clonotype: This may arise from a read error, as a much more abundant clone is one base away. In DNA, the CDR3 is TGTGCCAGCAGCTTAAGTCTAGCGAGCGCAGATACGCAGTATTTT. Translating it yields CASSLSLASADTQYF. V and J are TRBV7-9 and TRBJ2-3; TRBD2 is a possible D gene (6 bases). Germline assignment: CDR1 SEHNR and CDR2 FQNEAQ (reference sequence). The CDR3 has 15 residues. The V gene lost 2 bases and the J gene lost 4 bases, with 13 bases spanning the gap.

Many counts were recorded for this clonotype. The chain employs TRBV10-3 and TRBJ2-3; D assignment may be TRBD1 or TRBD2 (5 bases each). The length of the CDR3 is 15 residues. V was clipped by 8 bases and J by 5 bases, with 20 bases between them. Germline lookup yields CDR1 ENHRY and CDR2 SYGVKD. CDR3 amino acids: CAIGLLPAGGDTQYF. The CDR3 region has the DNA TGTGCCATCGGCCTCTTACCCGCTGGGGGAGATACGCAGTATTTT.

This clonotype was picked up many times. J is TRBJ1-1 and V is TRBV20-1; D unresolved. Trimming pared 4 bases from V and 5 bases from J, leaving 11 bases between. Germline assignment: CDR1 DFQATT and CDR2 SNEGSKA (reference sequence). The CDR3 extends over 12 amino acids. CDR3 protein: CSATDLRTEAFF. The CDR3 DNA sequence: TGCAGTGCTACTGACCTACGGACTGAAGCTTTCTTT.

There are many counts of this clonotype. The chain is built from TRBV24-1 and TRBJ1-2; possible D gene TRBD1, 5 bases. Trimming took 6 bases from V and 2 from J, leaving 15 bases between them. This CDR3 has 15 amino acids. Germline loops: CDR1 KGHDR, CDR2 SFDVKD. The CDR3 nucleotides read TGTGCCACCAGTACGGGACGCCGGGGGAACTATGGCTACACCTTC. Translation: CATSTGRRGNYGYTF.

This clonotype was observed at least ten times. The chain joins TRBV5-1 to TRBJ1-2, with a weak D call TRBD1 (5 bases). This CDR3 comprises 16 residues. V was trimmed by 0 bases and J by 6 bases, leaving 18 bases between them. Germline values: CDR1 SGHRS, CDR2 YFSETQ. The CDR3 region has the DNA TGCGCCAGCAGCTTGGAGGTCGGAGGGAGGGGCGATGGCTACACCTTC. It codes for CASSLEVGGRGDGYTF.

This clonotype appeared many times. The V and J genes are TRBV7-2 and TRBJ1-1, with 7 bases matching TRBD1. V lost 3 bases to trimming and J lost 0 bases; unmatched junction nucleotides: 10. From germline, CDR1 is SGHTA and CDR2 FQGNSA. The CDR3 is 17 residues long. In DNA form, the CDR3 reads TGTGCCAGCAGCTTTACAGGGGCCGCCGACCTGAACACTGAAGCTTTCTTT. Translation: CASSFTGAADLNTEAFF.

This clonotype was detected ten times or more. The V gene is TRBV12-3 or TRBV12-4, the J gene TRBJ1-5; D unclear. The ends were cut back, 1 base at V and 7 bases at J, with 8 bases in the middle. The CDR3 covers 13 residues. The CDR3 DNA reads TGTGCCAGCAGTTTAGTACTCTCGCAGCCCCAGCATTTT. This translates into CASSLVLSQPQHF.

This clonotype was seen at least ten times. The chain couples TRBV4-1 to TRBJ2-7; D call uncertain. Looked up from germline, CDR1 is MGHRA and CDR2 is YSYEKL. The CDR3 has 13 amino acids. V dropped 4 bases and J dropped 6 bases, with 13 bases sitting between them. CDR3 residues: CASSRNSLAEQYF. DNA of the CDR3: TGCGCCAGCAGCCGCAACAGTCTTGCCGAGCAGTACTTC.

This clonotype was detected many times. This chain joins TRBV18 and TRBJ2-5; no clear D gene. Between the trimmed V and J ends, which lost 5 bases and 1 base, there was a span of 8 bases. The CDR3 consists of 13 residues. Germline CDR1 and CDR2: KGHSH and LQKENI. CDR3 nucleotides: TGTGCCAGCTCAGACGGAGCCCAAGAGACCCAGTACTTC. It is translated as CASSDGAQETQYF.

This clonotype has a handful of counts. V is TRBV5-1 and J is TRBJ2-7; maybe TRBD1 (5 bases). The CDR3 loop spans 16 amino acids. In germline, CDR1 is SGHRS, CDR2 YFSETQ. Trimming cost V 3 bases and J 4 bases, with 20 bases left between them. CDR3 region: CASSSDGPRVTYEQYF. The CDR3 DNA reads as TGCGCCAGCAGCTCGGACGGTCCCAGGGTAACGTACGAGCAGTACTTC.

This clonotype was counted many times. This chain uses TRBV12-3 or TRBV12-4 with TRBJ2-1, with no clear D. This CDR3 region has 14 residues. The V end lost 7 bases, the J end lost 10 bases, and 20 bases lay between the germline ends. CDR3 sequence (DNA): TGTGCCAGCAATCGGGCCTCGACCATTGGGGAGCAGTTCTTC. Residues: CASNRASTIGEQFF.

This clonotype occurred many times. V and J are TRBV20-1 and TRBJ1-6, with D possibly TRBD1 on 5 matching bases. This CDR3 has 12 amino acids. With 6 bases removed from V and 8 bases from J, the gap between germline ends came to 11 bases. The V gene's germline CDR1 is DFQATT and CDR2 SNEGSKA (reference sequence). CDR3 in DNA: TGCAGTGCAGGGGAAGCGGATTCACCCCTCCACTTT. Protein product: CSAGEADSPLHF.

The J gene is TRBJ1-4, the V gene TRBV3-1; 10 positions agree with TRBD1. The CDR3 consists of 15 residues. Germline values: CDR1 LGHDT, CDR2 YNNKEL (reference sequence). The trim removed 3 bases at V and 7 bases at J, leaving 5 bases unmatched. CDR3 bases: TGTGCCAGCAGCCAGTGGACAGGGGGTGCTGAAAAACTGTTTTTT. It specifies CASSQWTGGAEKLFF.

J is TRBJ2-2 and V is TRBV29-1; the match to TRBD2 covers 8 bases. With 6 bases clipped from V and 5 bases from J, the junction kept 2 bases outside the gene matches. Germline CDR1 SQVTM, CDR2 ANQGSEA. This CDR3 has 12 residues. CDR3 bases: TGCAGCGTAGAGCGGGGGACCGGGGAGCTGTTTTTT. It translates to CSVERGTGELFF.

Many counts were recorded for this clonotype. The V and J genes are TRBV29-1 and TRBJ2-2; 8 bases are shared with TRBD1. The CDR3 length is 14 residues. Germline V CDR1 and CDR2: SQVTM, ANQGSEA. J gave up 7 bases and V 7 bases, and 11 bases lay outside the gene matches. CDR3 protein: CSGGWTGQGGELFF. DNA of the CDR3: TGCAGCGGGGGGTGGACAGGGCAAGGCGGGGAGCTGTTTTTT.

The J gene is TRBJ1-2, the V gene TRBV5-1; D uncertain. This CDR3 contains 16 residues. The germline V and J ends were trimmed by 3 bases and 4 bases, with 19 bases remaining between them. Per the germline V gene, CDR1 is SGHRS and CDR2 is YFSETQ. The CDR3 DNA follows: TGCGCCAGCAGCTCCGGAACAATGACAAGGATCTATGGCTACACCTTC. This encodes CASSSGTMTRIYGYTF.

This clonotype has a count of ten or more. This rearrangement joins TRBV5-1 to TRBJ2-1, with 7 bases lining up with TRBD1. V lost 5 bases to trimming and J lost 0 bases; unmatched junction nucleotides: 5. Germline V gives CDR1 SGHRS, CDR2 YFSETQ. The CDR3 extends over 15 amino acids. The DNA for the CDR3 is TGCGCCAGCAGAACGACAGGGAGCTCCTACAATGAGCAGTTCTTC. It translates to CASRTTGSSYNEQFF.

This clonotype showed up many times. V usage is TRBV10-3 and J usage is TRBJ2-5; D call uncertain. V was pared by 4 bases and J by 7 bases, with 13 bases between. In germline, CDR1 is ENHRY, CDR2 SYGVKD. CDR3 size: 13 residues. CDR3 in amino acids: CAISVLQGPTQYF. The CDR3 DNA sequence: TGTGCCATCAGTGTCTTACAAGGCCCGACCCAGTACTTC.

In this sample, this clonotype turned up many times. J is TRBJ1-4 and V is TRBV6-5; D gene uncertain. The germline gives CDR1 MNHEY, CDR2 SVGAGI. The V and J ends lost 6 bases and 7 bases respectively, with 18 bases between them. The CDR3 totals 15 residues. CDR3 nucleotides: TGTGCCAGCAGCTCCCAAGGAGGTCTTGGTGAAAAACTGTTTTTT. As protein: CASSSQGGLGEKLFF.

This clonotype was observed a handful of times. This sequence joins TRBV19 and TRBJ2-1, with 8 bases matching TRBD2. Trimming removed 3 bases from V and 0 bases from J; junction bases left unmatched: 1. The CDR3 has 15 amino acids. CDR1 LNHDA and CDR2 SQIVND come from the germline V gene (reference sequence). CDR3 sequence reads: CASSMREVSYNEQFF. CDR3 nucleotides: TGTGCCAGTAGTATGCGGGAGGTCTCCTACAATGAGCAGTTCTTC.

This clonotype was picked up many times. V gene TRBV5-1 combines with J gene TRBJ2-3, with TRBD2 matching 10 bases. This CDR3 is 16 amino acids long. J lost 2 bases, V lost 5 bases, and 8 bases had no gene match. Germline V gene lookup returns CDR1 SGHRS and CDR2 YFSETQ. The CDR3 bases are TGCGCCAGCAGTTTCGGACTAGCGGCGAACACAGATACGCAGTATTTT. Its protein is CASSFGLAANTDTQYF.

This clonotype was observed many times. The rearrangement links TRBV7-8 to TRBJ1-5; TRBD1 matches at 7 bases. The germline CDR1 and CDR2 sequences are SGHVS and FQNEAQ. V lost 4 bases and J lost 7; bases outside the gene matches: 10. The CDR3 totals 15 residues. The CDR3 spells CASSSWTGGWQPQHF. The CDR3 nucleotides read TGTGCCAGCAGCTCGTGGACAGGAGGTTGGCAGCCCCAGCATTTT.